This T cell receptor (beta chain) was sequenced in a study of OX40 agonist ivuxolimab in advanced cancers. Study-wide background: As their treatment, patients were administered ivuxolimab, an agonistic anti-OX40 (CD134) antibody. Study-level points and caveats: In CD8+ T cells, expanded clones were on average more numerous than in CD4+. Clonal expansion was among the lowest in partial responders at 0.1-3.0 mg/kg, especially CD8+.

This clone was seen more than once but under ten times. As yet, its antigen is unknown. Method: immunoSEQ multiplex PCR; TCRdb's copy keeps in-frame clones and lacks some. This sample has tens of thousands of clones, with about 90% found just once. Per germline, CDR1 GTSNPN and CDR2 SVGIG (reference sequence). This CDR3 is built from 14 residues. V was trimmed by 0 bases and J by 2 bases, leaving 8 bases between them. V usage is TRBV30 and J usage is TRBJ1-5; no clear D gene. The clonotype comes from an adult with an advanced solid tumor such as melanoma, head and neck, liver or kidney cancer. Specimen: CD4+ or CD8+ T cells sorted from blood, collected in a trial of the OX40 agonist ivuxolimab. CDR3 sequence reads: CAWSVHGGNQPQHF. In DNA, the CDR3 is TGTGCCTGGAGTGTACACGGGGGCAATCAGCCCCAGCATTTT.